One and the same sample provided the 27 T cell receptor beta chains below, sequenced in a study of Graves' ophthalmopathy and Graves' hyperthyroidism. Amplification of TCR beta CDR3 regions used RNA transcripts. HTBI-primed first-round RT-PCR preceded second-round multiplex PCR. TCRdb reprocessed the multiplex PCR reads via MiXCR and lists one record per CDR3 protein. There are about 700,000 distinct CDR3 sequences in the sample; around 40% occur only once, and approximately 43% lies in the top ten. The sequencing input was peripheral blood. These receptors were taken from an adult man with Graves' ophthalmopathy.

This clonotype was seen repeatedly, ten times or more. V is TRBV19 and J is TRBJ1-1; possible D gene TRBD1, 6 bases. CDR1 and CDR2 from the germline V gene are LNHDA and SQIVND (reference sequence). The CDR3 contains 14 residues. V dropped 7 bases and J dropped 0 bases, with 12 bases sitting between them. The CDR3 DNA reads TGTGCCAGTAATAAACAGGGCATGAACACTGAAGCTTTCTTT. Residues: CASNKQGMNTEAFF.

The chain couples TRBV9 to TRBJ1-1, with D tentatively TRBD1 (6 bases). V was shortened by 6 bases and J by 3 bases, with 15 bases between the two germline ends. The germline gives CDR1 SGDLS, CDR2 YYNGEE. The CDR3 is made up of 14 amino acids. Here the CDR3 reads CASTRQDSDTEAFF. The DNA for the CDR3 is TGTGCCAGCACCCGACAGGACTCGGACACTGAAGCTTTCTTT.

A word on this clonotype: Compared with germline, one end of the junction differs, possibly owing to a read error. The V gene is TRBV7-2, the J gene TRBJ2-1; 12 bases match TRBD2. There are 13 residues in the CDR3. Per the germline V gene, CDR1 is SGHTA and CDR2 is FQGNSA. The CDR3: CASSLASSGRGLF. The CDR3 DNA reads TGTGCCAGCAGCTTAGCGTCTAGCGGGAGGGGACTCTTC.

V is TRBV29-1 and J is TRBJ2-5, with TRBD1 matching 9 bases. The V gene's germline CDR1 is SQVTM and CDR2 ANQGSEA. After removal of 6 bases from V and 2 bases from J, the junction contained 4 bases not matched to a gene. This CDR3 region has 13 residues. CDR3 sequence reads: CSVQTGGQETQYF. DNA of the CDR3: TGCAGCGTGCAGACAGGGGGACAAGAGACCCAGTACTTC.

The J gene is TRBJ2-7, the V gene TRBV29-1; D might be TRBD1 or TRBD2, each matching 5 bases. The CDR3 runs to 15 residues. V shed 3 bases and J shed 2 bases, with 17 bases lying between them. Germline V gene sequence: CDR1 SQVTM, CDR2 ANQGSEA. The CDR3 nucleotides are TGCAGCGTTGAGAAGGGGACCGCGGCCCCCTACGAGCAGTACTTC. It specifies CSVEKGTAAPYEQYF.

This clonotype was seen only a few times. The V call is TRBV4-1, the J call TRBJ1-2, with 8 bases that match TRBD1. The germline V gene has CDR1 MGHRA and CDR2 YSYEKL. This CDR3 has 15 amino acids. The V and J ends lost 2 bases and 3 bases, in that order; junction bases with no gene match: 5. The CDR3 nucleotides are TGCGCCAGCAGCCAACCCGCAGGGGGCGACTATGGCTACACCTTC. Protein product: CASSQPAGGDYGYTF.

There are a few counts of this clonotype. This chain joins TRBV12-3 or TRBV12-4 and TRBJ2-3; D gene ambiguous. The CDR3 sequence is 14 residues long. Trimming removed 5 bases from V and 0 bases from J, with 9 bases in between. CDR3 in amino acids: CASSLLTSTDTQYF. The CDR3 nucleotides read TGTGCCAGCAGTCTCCTGACTAGCACAGATACGCAGTATTTT.

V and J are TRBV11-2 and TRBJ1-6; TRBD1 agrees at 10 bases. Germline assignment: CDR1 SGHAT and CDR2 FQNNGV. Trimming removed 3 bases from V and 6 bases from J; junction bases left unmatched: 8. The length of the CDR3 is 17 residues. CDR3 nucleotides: TGTGCCAGCAGCTTGCCTCGACAGGGGGCGCGTAATTCACCCCTCCACTTT. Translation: CASSLPRQGARNSPLHF.

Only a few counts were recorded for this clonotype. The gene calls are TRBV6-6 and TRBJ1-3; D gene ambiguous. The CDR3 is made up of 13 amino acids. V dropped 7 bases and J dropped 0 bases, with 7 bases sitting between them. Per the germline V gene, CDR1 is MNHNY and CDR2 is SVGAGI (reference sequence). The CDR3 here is CASMGYSGNTIYF. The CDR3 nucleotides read TGTGCCAGCATGGGATACTCTGGAAACACCATATATTTT.

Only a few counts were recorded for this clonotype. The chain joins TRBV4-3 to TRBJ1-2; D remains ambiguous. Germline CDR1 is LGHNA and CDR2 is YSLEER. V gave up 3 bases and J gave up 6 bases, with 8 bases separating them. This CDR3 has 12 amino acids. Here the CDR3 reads CASSHVRDGYTF. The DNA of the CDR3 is TGCGCCAGCAGCCATGTTAGGGATGGCTACACCTTC.

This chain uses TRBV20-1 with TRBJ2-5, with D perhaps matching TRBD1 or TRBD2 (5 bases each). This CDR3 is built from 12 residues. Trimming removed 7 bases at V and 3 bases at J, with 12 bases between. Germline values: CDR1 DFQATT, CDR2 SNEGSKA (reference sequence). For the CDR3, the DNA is TGCAGTGGGGGGTTGGGTGAAGAGACCCAGTACTTC. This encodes CSGGLGEETQYF.

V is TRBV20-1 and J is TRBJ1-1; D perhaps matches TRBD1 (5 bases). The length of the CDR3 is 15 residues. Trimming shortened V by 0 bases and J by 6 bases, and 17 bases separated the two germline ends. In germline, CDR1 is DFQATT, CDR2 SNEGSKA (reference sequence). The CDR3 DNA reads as TGCAGTGCTAGAGAAGCGGGGGGATACGGCCCTGAAGCTTTCTTT. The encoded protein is CSAREAGGYGPEAFF.

The CDR3, as DNA: TGTGCCAGCAGTGAAGGCCCCTGGCTGTCTGGTGGCTACACCTTC. Its protein is CASSEGPWLSGGYTF. This sequence joins TRBV2 and TRBJ1-2; D is uncertain. Germline loops: CDR1 SNHLY, CDR2 FYNNEI. This CDR3 region has 15 residues. Trimming stripped 1 base from V and 7 bases from J, with 16 bases between.

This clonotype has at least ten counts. The CDR3 loop is CATSPPGLNTEAFF. CDR3 nucleotides: TGTGCCACCAGCCCCCCGGGGTTGAACACTGAAGCTTTCTTT. The chain links TRBV15 to TRBJ1-1, with D uncertain. V dropped 5 bases and J dropped 0 bases, with 10 bases sitting between them. This CDR3 region has 14 residues. Germline values: CDR1 LNHNV, CDR2 YYDKDF (reference sequence).

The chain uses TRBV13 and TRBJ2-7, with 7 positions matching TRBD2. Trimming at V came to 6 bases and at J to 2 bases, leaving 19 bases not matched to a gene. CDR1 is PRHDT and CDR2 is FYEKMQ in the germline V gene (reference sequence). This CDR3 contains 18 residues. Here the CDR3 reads CASSFGGGWATPTYEQYF. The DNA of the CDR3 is TGTGCCAGCAGTTTTGGGGGGGGATGGGCTACGCCCACCTACGAGCAGTACTTC. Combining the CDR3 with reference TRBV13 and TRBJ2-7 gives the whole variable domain AAGVIQSPRHLIKEKRETATLKCYPIPRHDTVYWYQQGPGQDPQFLISFYEKMQSDKGSIPDRFSAQQFSDYHSELNMSSLELGDSALYFCASSFGGGWATPTYEQYFGPGTRLTVT.

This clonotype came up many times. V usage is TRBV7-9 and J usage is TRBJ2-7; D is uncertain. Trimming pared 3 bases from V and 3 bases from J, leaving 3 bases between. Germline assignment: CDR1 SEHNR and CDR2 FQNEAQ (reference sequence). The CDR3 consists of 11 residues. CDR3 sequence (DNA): TGTGCCAGCAGCTTCCACTACGAGCAGTACTTC. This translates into CASSFHYEQYF.

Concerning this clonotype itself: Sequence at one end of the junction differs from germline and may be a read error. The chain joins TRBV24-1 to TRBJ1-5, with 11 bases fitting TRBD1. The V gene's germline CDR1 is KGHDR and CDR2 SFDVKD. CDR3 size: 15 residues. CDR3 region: CASSGGQGVFQPQHF. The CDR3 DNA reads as TGTGCCAGCAGTGGGGGACAGGGGGTATTTCAGCCCCAGCATTTT.

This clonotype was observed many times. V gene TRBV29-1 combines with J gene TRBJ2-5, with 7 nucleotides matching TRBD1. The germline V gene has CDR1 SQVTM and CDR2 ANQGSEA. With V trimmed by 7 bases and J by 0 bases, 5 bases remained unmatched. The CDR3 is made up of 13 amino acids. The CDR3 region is CSARDSHQETQYF. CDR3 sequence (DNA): TGCAGCGCACGGGACAGTCACCAAGAGACCCAGTACTTC.

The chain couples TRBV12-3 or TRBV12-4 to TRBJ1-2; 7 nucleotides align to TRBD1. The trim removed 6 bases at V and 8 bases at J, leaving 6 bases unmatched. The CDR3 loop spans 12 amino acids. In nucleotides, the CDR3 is TGTGCCAGCAGAGAATTGACAGGGGGCTACACCTTC. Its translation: CASRELTGGYTF.

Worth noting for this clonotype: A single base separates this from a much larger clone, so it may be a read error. The CDR3 DNA sequence: TGTGCCACCACCGGGACAGGGGACACCGGGGAGCTGTTTTTT. Its protein product is CATTGTGDTGELFF. J is TRBJ2-2 and V is TRBV24-1, with 10 nucleotides matching TRBD1. The ends lost 8 bases at V and 3 bases at J; junction bases unmatched: 2. The CDR3 totals 14 residues. Germline-derived CDR1 and CDR2 are KGHDR and SFDVKD.

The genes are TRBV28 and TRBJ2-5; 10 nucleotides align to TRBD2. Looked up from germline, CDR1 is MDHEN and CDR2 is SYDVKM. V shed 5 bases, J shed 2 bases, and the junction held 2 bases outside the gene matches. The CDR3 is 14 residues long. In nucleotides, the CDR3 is TGTGCCAGCAGTGAACTAGCGGGGCAAGAGACCCAGTACTTC. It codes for CASSELAGQETQYF.

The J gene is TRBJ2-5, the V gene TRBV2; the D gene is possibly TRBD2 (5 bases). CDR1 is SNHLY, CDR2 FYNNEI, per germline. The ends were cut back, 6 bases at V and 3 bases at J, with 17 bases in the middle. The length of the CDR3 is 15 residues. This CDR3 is CASRKRRSEEETQYF. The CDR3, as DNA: TGTGCCAGCAGAAAACGGAGGTCCGAAGAAGAGACCCAGTACTTC.

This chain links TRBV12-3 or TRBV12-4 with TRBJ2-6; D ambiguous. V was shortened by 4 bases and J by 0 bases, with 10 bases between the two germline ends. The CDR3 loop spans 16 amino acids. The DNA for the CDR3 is TGTGCCAGCAGTTCCATGGGGAACTCTGGGGCCAACGTCCTGACTTTC. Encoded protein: CASSSMGNSGANVLTF.

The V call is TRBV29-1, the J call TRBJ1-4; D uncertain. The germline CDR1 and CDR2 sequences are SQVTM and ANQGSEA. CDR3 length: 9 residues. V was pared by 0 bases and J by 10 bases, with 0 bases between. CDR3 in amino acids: CSVEEKLFF. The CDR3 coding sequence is TGCAGCGTTGAAGAAAAACTGTTTTTT.

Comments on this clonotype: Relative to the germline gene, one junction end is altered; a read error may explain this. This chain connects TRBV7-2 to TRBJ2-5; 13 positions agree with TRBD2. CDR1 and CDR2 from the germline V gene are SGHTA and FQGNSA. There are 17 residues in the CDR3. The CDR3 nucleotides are TGCGCCAGCAGCCAAGAACTAGCGGGAGGGCCGAGAGAGACCCAGTACTTC. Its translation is CASSQELAGGPRETQYF.

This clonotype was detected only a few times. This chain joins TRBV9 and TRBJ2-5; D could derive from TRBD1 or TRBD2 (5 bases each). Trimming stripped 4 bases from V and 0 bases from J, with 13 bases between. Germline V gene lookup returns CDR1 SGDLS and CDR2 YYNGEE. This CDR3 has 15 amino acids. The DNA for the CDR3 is TGTGCCAGCAGCCAGGGTACGGGGAACCAAGAGACCCAGTACTTC. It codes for CASSQGTGNQETQYF.

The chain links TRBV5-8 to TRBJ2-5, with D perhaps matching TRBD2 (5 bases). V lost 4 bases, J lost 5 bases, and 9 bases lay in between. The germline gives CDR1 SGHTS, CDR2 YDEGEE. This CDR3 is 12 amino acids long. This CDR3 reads CASSGRRETQYF. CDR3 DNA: TGTGCCAGCAGCGGTAGGAGGGAGACCCAGTACTTC.